The 9 T cell receptor beta chains presented below share a single source sample, sequenced in a study of blood T cell repertoires in COVID-19. Generated by immunoSEQ multiplex PCR, the TCRdb table keeps only in-frame clones and is missing some. The sample carries roughly 220,000 clones, just over 85% recorded once. Material for sequencing was PBMCs or T cells enriched from blood (not recorded which). The receptor source for this set is a woman aged 45-65 years with acute COVID-19.

The chain joins TRBV7-9 to TRBJ1-4; maybe TRBD1 (5 bases). This CDR3 is 17 amino acids long. Germline V gene lookup returns CDR1 SEHNR and CDR2 FQNEAQ (reference sequence). V was pared by 5 bases and J by 1 base, with 17 bases between. The CDR3 bases are TGTGCCAGCAGCCTTGATTCAGGGTGGCTAACTAATGAAAAACTGTTTTTT. It codes for CASSLDSGWLTNEKLFF.

J is TRBJ2-5 and V is TRBV6-5; TRBD1 agrees at 7 bases. Trimming took 0 bases from V and 1 from J; bases not matched to a gene: 2. Germline assignment: CDR1 MNHEY and CDR2 SVGAGI. The CDR3 sequence is 15 residues long. CDR3 nucleotides: TGTGCCAGCAGTTACTCACGACAGGGCCAAGAGACCCAGTACTTC. As protein: CASSYSRQGQETQYF.

The chain employs TRBV7-8 and TRBJ2-7; 7 nucleotides agree with TRBD1. V was clipped by 2 bases and J by 6 bases; unmatched bases: 13. Germline CDR1 and CDR2: SGHVS and FQNEAQ. The CDR3 extends over 16 amino acids. The CDR3 sequence is CASSLPKTGLFGEQYF. CDR3 DNA sequence: TGTGCCAGCAGCTTACCCAAGACAGGGTTATTCGGCGAGCAGTACTTC.

The chain employs TRBV5-6 and TRBJ2-1, with 8 bases aligning to TRBD2. The germline CDR1 and CDR2 sequences are SGHDT and YYEEEE. J lost 4 bases, V lost 2 bases, and 8 bases had no gene match. This CDR3 is 16 amino acids long. CDR3 DNA: TGTGCCAGCAGCTTCACACTAGCGGAGATATACAATGAGCAGTTCTTC. Its translation: CASSFTLAEIYNEQFF.

This clone was detected once. The chain has TRBV18 and TRBJ2-7, with 10 bases identical to TRBD1. Germline CDR1 and CDR2: KGHSH and LQKENI. The ends lost 5 bases at V and 2 bases at J; junction bases unmatched: 3. CDR3 size: 14 residues. CDR3 sequence (DNA): TGTGCCAGCTCAACCGACAGGGGGCCCTACGAGCAGTACTTC. As protein: CASSTDRGPYEQYF.

The CDR3 coding sequence is TGTGCCAGCTCACCACGACTAGCGACAAACAATGAGCAGTTCTTC. It yields the protein CASSPRLATNNEQFF. V and J are TRBV18 and TRBJ2-1; 8 positions agree with TRBD2. The length of the CDR3 is 15 residues. The ends lost 1 base at V and 5 bases at J; junction bases unmatched: 4. Germline lookup yields CDR1 KGHSH and CDR2 LQKENI.

The rearrangement joins TRBV6-5 to TRBJ2-2; the D is unclear. There are 15 residues in the CDR3. V was clipped by 0 bases and J by 0 bases, with 5 bases between them. CDR1 and CDR2 (germline): MNHEY, SVGAGI. CDR3 nucleotides: TGTGCCAGCAGTTACTCGACACCGAACACCGGGGAGCTGTTTTTT. Protein: CASSYSTPNTGELFF.

The chain uses TRBV6-2 or TRBV6-3 and TRBJ1-5; 9 bases are shared with TRBD1. Germline V lookup: CDR1 MNHEY, CDR2 SVGEGT. The V gene end was trimmed by 5 bases and the J gene end by 5 bases; junction bases not matched to a gene: 7. The CDR3 totals 15 residues. CDR3 protein: CASSTGGQGYQPQHF. CDR3 in DNA: TGTGCCAGCAGTACCGGGGGACAGGGCTATCAGCCCCAGCATTTT.

The chain recombines TRBV28 with TRBJ1-4; TRBD1 is a possible D gene (6 bases). V was pared by 8 bases and J by 3 bases, with 10 bases between. The CDR3 sequence is 13 residues long. Germline CDR1 reads MDHEN; CDR2 reads SYDVKM. The CDR3 sequence is CASRGGPNEKLFF. CDR3 nucleotide sequence: TGTGCCAGCCGGGGGGGGCCTAATGAAAAACTGTTTTTT.